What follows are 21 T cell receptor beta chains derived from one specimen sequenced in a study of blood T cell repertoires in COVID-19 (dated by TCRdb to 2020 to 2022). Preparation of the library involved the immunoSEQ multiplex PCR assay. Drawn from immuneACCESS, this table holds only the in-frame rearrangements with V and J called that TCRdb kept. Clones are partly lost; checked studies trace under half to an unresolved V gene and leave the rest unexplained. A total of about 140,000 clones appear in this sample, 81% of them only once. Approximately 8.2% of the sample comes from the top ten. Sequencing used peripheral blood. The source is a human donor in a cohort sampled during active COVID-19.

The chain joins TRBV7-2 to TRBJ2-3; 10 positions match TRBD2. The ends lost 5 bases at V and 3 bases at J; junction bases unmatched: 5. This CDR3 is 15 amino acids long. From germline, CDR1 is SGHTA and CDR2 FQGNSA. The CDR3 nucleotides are TGTGCCAGCAGCCCGGGACTAGCGTCAACAGATACGCAGTATTTT. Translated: CASSPGLASTDTQYF.

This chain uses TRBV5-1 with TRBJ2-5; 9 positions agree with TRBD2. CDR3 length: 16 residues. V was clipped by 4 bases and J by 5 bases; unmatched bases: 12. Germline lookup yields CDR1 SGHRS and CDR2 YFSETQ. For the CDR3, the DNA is TGCGCCAGCAGCCCCCTAGCGGGAAGTGCTTCGGAGACCCAGTACTTC. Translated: CASSPLAGSASETQYF.

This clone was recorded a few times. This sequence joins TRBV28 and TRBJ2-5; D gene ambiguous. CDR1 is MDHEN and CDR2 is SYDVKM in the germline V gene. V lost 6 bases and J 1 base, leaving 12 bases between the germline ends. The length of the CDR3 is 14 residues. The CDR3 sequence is CASRNPSVQETQYF. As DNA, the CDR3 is TGTGCCAGCAGGAACCCTAGTGTCCAAGAGACCCAGTACTTC.

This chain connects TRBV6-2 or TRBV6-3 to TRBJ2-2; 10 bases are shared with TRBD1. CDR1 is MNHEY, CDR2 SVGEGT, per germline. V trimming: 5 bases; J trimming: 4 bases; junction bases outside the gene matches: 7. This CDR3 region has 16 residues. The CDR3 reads CASSKTRTGGTGELFF. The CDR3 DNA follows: TGTGCCAGCAGTAAAACTCGGACAGGGGGCACCGGGGAGCTGTTTTTT.

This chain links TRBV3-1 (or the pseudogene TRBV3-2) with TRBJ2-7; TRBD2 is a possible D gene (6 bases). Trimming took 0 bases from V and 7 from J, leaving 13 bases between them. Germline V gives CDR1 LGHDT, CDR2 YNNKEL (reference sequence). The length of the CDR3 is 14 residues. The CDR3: CASSQDYGSREQYF. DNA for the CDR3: TGTGCCAGCAGCCAAGATTACGGGAGCAGGGAGCAGTACTTC.

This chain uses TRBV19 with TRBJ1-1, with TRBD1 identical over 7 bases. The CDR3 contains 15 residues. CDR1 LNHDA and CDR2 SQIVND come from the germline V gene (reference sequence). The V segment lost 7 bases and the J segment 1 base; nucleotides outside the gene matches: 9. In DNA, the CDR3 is TGTGCCAGTACCTCCCGGACAGGATCGAACACTGAAGCTTTCTTT. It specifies CASTSRTGSNTEAFF. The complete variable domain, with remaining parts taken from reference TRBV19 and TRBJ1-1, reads DGGITQSPKYLFRKEGQNVTLSCEQNLNHDAMYWYRQDPGQGLRLIYYSQIVNDFQKGDIAEGYSVSREKKESFPLTVTSAQKNPTAFYLCASTSRTGSNTEAFFGQGTRLTVV.

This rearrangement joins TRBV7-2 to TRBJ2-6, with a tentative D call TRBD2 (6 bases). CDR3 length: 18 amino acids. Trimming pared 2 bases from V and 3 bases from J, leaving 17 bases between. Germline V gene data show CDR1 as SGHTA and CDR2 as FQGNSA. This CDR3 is CASSLNPPGVSGANVLTF. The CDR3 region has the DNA TGTGCCAGCAGCTTAAATCCCCCGGGGGTGAGTGGGGCCAACGTCCTGACTTTC. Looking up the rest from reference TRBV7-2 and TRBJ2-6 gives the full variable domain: GAGVSQSPSNKVTEKGKDVELRCDPISGHTALYWYRQSLGQGLEFLIYFQGNSAPDKSGLPSDRFSAERTGGSVSTLTIQRTQQEDSAVYLCASSLNPPGVSGANVLTFGAGSRLTVL.

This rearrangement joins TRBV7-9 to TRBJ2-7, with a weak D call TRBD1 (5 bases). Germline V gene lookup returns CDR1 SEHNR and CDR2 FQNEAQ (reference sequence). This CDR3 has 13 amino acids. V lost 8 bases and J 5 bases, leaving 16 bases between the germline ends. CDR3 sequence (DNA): TGTGCCAGCGCAGGGATCACCGGAGACGAGCAGTACTTC. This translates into CASAGITGDEQYF.

The CDR3 DNA sequence: TGTGCCAGCAGTGAGGCAACAGGGAGCAATCAGCCCCAGCATTTT. Translation: CASSEATGSNQPQHF. The chain has TRBV28 and TRBJ1-5; D possibly corresponds to TRBD1 (6 bases). The CDR3 spans 15 residues. The germline V gene encodes CDR1 MDHEN and CDR2 SYDVKM. V gave up 5 bases and J gave up 1 base, with 12 bases separating them.

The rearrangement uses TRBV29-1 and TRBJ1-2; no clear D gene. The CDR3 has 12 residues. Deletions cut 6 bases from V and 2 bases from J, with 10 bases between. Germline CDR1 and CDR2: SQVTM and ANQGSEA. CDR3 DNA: TGCAGCGTAGTCGACAAAAACTATGGCTACACCTTC. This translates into CSVVDKNYGYTF.

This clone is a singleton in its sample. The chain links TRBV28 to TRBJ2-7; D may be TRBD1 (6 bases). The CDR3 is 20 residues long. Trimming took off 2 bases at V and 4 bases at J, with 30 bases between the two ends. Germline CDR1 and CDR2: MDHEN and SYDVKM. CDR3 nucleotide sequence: TGTGCCAGCAGTTTAGGGGGCCCCCTACTAGGGCGGCAAGAGGCTTACGAGCAGTACTTC. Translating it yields CASSLGGPLLGRQEAYEQYF.

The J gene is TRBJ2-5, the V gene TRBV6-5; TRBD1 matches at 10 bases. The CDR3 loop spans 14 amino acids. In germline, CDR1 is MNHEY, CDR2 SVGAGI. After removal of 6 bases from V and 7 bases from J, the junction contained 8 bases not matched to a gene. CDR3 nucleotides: TGTGCCAGCAGGACAGGGGGCGTCTGGGGGACCCAGTACTTC. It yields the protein CASRTGGVWGTQYF.

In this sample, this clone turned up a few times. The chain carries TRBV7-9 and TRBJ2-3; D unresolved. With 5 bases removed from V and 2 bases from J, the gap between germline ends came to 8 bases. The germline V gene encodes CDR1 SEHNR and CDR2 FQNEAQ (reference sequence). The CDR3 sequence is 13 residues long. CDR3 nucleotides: TGTGCCAGCAGCAGAGGTTCCACAGATACGCAGTATTTT. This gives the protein CASSRGSTDTQYF.

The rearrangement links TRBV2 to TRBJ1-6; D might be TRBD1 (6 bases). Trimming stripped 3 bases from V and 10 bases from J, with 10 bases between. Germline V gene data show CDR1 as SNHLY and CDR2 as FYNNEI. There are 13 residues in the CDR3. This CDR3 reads CASSDRGQSPLHF. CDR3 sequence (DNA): TGTGCCAGCAGTGACAGGGGACAATCACCCCTCCACTTT.

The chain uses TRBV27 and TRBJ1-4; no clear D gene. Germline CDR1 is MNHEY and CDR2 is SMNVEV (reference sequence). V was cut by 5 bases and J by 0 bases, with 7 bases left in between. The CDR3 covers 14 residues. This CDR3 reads CASSLAATNEKLFF. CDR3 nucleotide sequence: TGTGCCAGCAGTCTAGCCGCAACTAATGAAAAACTGTTTTTT.

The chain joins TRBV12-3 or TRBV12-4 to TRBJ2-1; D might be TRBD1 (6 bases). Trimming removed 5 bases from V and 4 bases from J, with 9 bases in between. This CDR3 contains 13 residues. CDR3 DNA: TGTGCCAGCAGTCCACAGGGTTACAATGAGCAGTTCTTC. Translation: CASSPQGYNEQFF.

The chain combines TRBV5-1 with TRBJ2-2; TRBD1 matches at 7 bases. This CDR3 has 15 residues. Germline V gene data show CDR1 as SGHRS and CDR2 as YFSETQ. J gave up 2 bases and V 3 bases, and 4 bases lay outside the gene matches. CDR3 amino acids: CASSWDSLNTGELFF. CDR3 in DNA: TGCGCCAGCAGCTGGGACAGCTTAAACACCGGGGAGCTGTTTTTT. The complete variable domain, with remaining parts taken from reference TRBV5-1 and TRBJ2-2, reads KAGVTQTPRYLIKTRGQQVTLSCSPISGHRSVSWYQQTPGQGLQFLFEYFSETQRNKGNFPGRFSGRQFSNSRSEMNVSTLELGDSALYLCASSWDSLNTGELFFGEGSRLTVL.

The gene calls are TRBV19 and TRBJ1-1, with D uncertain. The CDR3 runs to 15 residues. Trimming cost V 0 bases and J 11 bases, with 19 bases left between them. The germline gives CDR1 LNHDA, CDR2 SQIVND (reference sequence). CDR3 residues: CASSIDLTSPWSAFF. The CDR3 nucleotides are TGTGCCAGTAGTATAGATCTGACATCGCCGTGGTCGGCTTTCTTT.

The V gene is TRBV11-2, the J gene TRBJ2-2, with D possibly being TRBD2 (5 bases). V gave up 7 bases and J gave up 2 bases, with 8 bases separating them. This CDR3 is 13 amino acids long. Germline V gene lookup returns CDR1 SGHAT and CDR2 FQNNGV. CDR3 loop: CASNRLNTGELFF. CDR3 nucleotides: TGTGCCAGCAACCGACTAAACACCGGGGAGCTGTTTTTT. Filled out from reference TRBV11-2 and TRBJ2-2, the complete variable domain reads EAGVAQSPRYKIIEKRQSVAFWCNPISGHATLYWYQQILGQGPKLLIQFQNNGVVDDSQLPKDRFSAERLKGVDSTLKIQPAKLEDSAVYLCASNRLNTGELFFGEGSRLTVL.

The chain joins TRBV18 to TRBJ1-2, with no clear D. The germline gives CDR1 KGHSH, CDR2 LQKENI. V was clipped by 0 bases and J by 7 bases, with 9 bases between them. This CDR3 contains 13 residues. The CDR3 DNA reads TGTGCCAGCTCACCACCGCAATGGAGTGGCTACACCTTC. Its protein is CASSPPQWSGYTF.

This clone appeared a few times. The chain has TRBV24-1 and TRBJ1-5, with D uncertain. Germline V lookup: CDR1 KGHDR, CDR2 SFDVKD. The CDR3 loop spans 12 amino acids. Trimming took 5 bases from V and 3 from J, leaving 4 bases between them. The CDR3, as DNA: TGTGCCACCAGTGCCGTCAATCAGCCCCAGCATTTT. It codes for CATSAVNQPQHF.